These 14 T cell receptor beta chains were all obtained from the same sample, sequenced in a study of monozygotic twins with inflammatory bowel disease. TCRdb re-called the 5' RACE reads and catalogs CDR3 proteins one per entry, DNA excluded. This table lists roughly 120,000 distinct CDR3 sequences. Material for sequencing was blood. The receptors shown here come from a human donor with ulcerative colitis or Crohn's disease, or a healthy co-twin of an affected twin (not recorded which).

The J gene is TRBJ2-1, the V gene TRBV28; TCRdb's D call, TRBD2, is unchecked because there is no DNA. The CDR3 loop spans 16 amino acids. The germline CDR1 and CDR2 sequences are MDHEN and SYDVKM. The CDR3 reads CASSLSGRYGENEQFF. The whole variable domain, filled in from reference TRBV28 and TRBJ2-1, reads DVKVTQSSRYLVKRTGEKVFLECVQDMDHENMFWYRQDPGLGLRLIYFSYDVKMKEKGDIPEGYSVSREKKERFSLILESASTNQTSMYLCASSLSGRYGENEQFFGPGTRLTVL.

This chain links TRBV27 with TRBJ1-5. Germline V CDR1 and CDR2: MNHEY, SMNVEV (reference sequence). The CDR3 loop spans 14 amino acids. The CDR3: CASKPVDGNQPQHF.

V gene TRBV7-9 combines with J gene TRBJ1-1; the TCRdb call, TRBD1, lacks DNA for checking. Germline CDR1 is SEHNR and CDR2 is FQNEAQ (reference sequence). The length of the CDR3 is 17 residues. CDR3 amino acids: CASGIGRGRRLNTEAFF.

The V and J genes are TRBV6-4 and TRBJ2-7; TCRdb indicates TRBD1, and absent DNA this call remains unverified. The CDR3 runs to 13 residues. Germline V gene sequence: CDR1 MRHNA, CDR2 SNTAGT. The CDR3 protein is CASTRDSSYEQYF.

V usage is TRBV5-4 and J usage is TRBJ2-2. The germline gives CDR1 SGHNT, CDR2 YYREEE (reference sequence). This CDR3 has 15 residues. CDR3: CASSLGQLLTGELFF.

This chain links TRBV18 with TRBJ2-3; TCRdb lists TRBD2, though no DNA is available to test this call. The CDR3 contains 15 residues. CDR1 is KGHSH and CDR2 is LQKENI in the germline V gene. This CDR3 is CASSSPPANTDTQYF.

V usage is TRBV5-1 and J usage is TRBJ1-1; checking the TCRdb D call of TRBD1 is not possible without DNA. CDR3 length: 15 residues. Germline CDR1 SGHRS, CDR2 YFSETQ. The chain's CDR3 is CASSLIMVGQGKAFF.

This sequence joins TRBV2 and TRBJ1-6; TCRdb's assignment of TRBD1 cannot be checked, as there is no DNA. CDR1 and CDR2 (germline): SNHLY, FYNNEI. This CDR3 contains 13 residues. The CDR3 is CASSGTGAWTLHF.

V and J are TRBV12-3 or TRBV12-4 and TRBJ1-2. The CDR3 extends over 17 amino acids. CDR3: CASSLMALGRVAHGYTF.

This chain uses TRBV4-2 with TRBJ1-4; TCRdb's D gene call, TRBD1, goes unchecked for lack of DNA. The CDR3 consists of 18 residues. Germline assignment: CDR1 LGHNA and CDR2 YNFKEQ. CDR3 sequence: CASSQYQGATLDGEKLFF.

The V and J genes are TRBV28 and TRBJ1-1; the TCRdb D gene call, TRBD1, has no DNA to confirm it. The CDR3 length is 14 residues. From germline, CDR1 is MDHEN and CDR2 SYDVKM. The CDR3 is CASRETGEDTEAFF.

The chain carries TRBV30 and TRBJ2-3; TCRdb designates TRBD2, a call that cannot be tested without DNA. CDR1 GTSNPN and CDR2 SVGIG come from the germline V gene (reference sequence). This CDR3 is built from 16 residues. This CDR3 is CAWATGESLSTDTQYF.

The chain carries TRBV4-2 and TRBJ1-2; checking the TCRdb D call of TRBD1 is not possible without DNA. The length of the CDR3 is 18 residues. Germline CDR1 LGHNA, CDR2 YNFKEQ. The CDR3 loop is CASSLLTSDRGLNYGYTF.

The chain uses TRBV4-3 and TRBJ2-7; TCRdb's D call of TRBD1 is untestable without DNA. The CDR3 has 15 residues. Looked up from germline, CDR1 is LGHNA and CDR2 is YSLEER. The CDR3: CASSPKKAGHFEQYF.